One sample yielded the 28 T cell receptor beta chains listed below, sequenced in a study of T cell responses to AZD1222 COVID-19 vaccine. Only in-frame clones appear in the TCRdb table, and some are missing; sequencing was by immunoSEQ multiplex PCR. The sample has about 120,000 clones; around 92% are singletons. The source material was peripheral blood, sampled on day 0 of AZD1222 vaccination. These TCRs come from an adult in good health.

This chain connects TRBV3-1 (or the pseudogene TRBV3-2) to TRBJ1-6; perhaps TRBD1 as D (5 bases). Germline V gives CDR1 LGHDT, CDR2 YNNKEL (reference sequence). The V end was cut by 4 bases, the J end by 8 bases, with 12 bases between. CDR3 length: 14 residues. The CDR3 loop reads CASSPTGFDSPLHF. CDR3 DNA: TGTGCCAGCAGCCCCACAGGATTCGATTCACCCCTCCACTTT.

The chain has TRBV4-3 and TRBJ1-2; D is unclear. CDR3 length: 18 residues. The V gene's germline CDR1 is LGHNA and CDR2 YSLEER. V lost 0 bases to trimming and J lost 4 bases, with 21 bases between them. The CDR3: CASSQDVTVPGVGYGYTF. CDR3 DNA sequence: TGCGCCAGCAGCCAAGACGTAACGGTGCCTGGGGTAGGCTATGGCTACACCTTC.

The chain employs TRBV7-9 and TRBJ1-4; D possibly corresponds to TRBD1 (5 bases). Trimming cost V 2 bases and J 4 bases, with 11 bases left between them. Germline V gene lookup returns CDR1 SEHNR and CDR2 FQNEAQ (reference sequence). The CDR3 runs 15 residues. Written as DNA, the CDR3 is TGTGCCAGCAGCTTACAAGGGGTAATTAATGAAAAACTGTTTTTT. This codes for CASSLQGVINEKLFF.

The chain employs TRBV30 and TRBJ1-4; the D is unclear. The germline V gene encodes CDR1 GTSNPN and CDR2 SVGIG (reference sequence). The germline V and J ends were trimmed by 0 bases and 8 bases, with 16 bases remaining between them. The CDR3 runs to 15 residues. In DNA, the CDR3 is TGTGCCTGGAGTGTAAATTCGGCCAGCTCGGAAAAACTGTTTTTT. This sequence encodes CAWSVNSASSEKLFF.

V usage is TRBV4-3 and J usage is TRBJ1-6; D perhaps matches TRBD1 (5 bases). V lost 0 bases and J lost 11, with 11 bases in between. Per germline, CDR1 LGHNA and CDR2 YSLEER. This CDR3 has 14 amino acids. Written as DNA, the CDR3 is TGCGCCAGCAGCCAAGATTCGGGACCTACACCCCTCCACTTT. It is translated as CASSQDSGPTPLHF.

V is TRBV3-1 (or the pseudogene TRBV3-2) and J is TRBJ1-3, with 10 nucleotides matching TRBD1. Germline V gives CDR1 LGHDT, CDR2 YNNKEL (reference sequence). This CDR3 comprises 16 residues. V dropped 4 bases and J dropped 8; count of bases not matched to a gene: 11. DNA of the CDR3: TGTGCCAGCAGCCTTATTCCGGGACAGGGGTCAGACACCATATATTTT. Amino acids: CASSLIPGQGSDTIYF.

The chain uses TRBV11-2 and TRBJ1-4; 7 positions agree with TRBD1. The CDR3 totals 18 residues. V shed 10 bases, J shed 0 bases, and the junction held 17 bases outside the gene matches. CDR1 SGHAT and CDR2 FQNNGV come from the germline V gene. The CDR3 loop is CATAPGRGFRATNEKLFF. As DNA, the CDR3 is TGTGCCACTGCCCCGGGCAGGGGGTTTCGTGCAACTAATGAAAAACTGTTTTTT.

The rearrangement links TRBV5-6 to TRBJ1-4; tentative D call: TRBD1 (5 bases). The V end lost 1 base, the J end lost 5 bases, and 15 bases lay between the germline ends. The CDR3 contains 16 residues. Germline CDR1 and CDR2: SGHDT and YYEEEE. CDR3 coding DNA: TGTGCCAGCAGCTTGAGTTGGGGCAGGGAGAATGAAAAACTGTTTTTT. Translating it yields CASSLSWGRENEKLFF. Using reference TRBV5-6 and TRBJ1-4 for the parts outside the CDR3, the full variable domain is DAGVTQSPTHLIKTRGQQVTLRCSPKSGHDTVSWYQQALGQGPQFIFQYYEEEERQRGNFPDRFSGHQFPNYSSELNVNALLLGDSALYLCASSLSWGRENEKLFFGSGTQLSVL.

This chain connects TRBV9 to TRBJ1-2, with a tentative D call TRBD1 (5 bases). The CDR3 is 18 residues long. V lost 5 bases to trimming and J lost 3 bases, with 26 bases between them. CDR1 and CDR2 (germline): SGDLS, YYNGEE. Here the CDR3 reads CASRAGPRVEKDHYGYTF. The CDR3 nucleotides read TGTGCCAGCAGGGCGGGACCCAGAGTTGAAAAGGATCACTATGGCTACACCTTC.

This clone was counted only a few times. This rearrangement joins TRBV7-9 to TRBJ1-4; TRBD1 aligns across 7 bases. V gave up 5 bases and J gave up 8 bases; unmatched junction bases: 14. Per germline, CDR1 SEHNR and CDR2 FQNEAQ (reference sequence). The CDR3 is made up of 16 amino acids. The CDR3 region has the DNA TGTGCCAGCAGCCCCACCGGGACAGATTCTCTAGAAAAACTGTTTTTT. Encoded protein: CASSPTGTDSLEKLFF. Variable domain in full (rest from reference TRBV7-9 and TRBJ1-4): DTGVSQNPRHKITKRGQNVTFRCDPISEHNRLYWYRQTLGQGPEFLTYFQNEAQLEKSRLLSDRFSAERPKGSFSTLEIQRTEQGDSAMYLCASSPTGTDSLEKLFFGSGTQLSVL.

The rearrangement uses TRBV5-6 and TRBJ1-5; D not certain. The germline V gene encodes CDR1 SGHDT and CDR2 YYEEEE. Trimming left V 0 bases short and J 4 bases short, with 11 bases between. The CDR3 loop spans 15 amino acids. The CDR3 nucleotides read TGTGCCAGCAGCTTGGGCTCAGAGTTAAATCAGCCCCAGCATTTT. It translates to CASSLGSELNQPQHF. Full variable domain (rest looked up from reference TRBV5-6 and TRBJ1-5): DAGVTQSPTHLIKTRGQQVTLRCSPKSGHDTVSWYQQALGQGPQFIFQYYEEEERQRGNFPDRFSGHQFPNYSSELNVNALLLGDSALYLCASSLGSELNQPQHFGDGTRLSIL.

The chain couples TRBV5-1 to TRBJ2-7, with no clear D. The CDR3 loop spans 11 amino acids. Germline values: CDR1 SGHRS, CDR2 YFSETQ. Trimming left V 4 bases short and J 3 bases short, with 5 bases between. The CDR3 region has the DNA TGCGCCAGCAGCCCCGGCTACGAGCAGTACTTC. This encodes CASSPGYEQYF. Using reference TRBV5-1 and TRBJ2-7 for the parts outside the CDR3, the full variable domain is KAGVTQTPRYLIKTRGQQVTLSCSPISGHRSVSWYQQTPGQGLQFLFEYFSETQRNKGNFPGRFSGRQFSNSRSEMNVSTLELGDSALYLCASSPGYEQYFGPGTRLTVT.

The chain's CDR3 is CASSFDRSNTGELFF. CDR3 nucleotide sequence: TGTGCCAGCAGTTTTGACAGGTCCAACACCGGGGAGCTGTTTTTT. This chain uses TRBV28 with TRBJ2-2, with a tentative D call TRBD1 (6 bases). The CDR3 covers 15 residues. Germline assignment: CDR1 MDHEN and CDR2 SYDVKM. V was trimmed by 3 bases and J by 2 bases, leaving 10 bases between them.

The chain couples TRBV19 to TRBJ1-2; tentatively, D is TRBD1 (5 bases). Between the trimmed V and J ends, which lost 6 bases and 2 bases, there was a span of 13 bases. In germline, CDR1 is LNHDA, CDR2 SQIVND (reference sequence). The length of the CDR3 is 14 residues. In DNA, the CDR3 is TGTGCCAGTAGATCTCAGGGAGAGAACTATGGCTACACCTTC. Encoded protein: CASRSQGENYGYTF.

The J gene is TRBJ2-7, the V gene TRBV13, with 12 bases fitting TRBD2. CDR1 is PRHDT and CDR2 is FYEKMQ in the germline V gene (reference sequence). J was trimmed by 9 bases and V by 5 bases; bases with no gene match: 20. This CDR3 is built from 18 residues. This CDR3 reads CASSPNTGTSGLRVVQYF. As DNA, the CDR3 is TGTGCCAGCAGCCCAAACACCGGGACTAGCGGGCTCAGAGTGGTGCAGTACTTC.

This clone came up once. The V call is TRBV6-2 or TRBV6-3, the J call TRBJ2-7; D remains ambiguous. This CDR3 is 11 amino acids long. Germline CDR1 reads MNHEY; CDR2 reads SVGEGT. Between the trimmed V and J ends, which lost 2 bases and 2 bases, there was a span of 1 base. This CDR3 reads CASSYTYEQYF. The CDR3 DNA reads TGTGCCAGCAGTTACACCTACGAGCAGTACTTC.

In this sample, this clone turned up a few times. This same CDR3 is encoded by further DNA sequences in the sample. This sequence joins TRBV11-2 and TRBJ1-2; D remains ambiguous. Germline assignment: CDR1 SGHAT and CDR2 FQNNGV. V was pared by 0 bases and J by 1 base, with 6 bases between. This CDR3 spans 14 amino acids. CDR3 residues: CASSLELVNYGYTF. CDR3 nucleotides: TGTGCCAGCAGCTTAGAACTCGTTAACTATGGCTACACCTTC.

This clone appeared once. The V and J genes are TRBV2 and TRBJ1-1; 7 bases map to TRBD1. CDR1 and CDR2 from the germline V gene are SNHLY and FYNNEI. V gave up 5 bases and J gave up 6 bases; unmatched junction bases: 9. The CDR3 totals 14 residues. CDR3 sequence (DNA): TGTGCCAGCAGTACCGGGACAGAACAAGCTGAAGCTTTCTTT. It codes for CASSTGTEQAEAFF.

This clone was detected only once. CDR3 loop: CASSLAEVGRSNTGELFF. In DNA, the CDR3 is TGTGCCAGCAGCTTAGCAGAGGTTGGGCGGAGTAACACCGGGGAGCTGTTTTTT. J is TRBJ2-2 and V is TRBV11-2; no clear D gene. The CDR3 has 18 residues. Trimming left V 1 base short and J 2 bases short, with 17 bases between. Germline CDR1 reads SGHAT; CDR2 reads FQNNGV.

The J gene is TRBJ2-1, the V gene TRBV27; D remains ambiguous. Germline-derived CDR1 and CDR2 are MNHEY and SMNVEV (reference sequence). The CDR3 covers 16 residues. V shed 2 bases and J shed 0 bases, with 11 bases lying between them. This CDR3 is CASSLPGLSSYNEQFF. CDR3 in DNA: TGTGCCAGCAGTTTACCTGGATTGAGCTCCTACAATGAGCAGTTCTTC.

V and J are TRBV29-1 and TRBJ2-2; D gene unclear. V was pared by 4 bases and J by 1 base, with 4 bases between. The CDR3 has 12 amino acids. CDR1 and CDR2 (germline): SQVTM, ANQGSEA. The CDR3 region is CSVARNTGELFF. In DNA form, the CDR3 reads TGCAGCGTTGCCCGGAACACCGGGGAGCTGTTTTTT.

The CDR3 protein is CASKGWKTQYF. CDR3 nucleotides: TGTGCCAGCAAGGGGTGGAAGACCCAGTACTTC. The chain carries TRBV2 and TRBJ2-5, with D possibly being TRBD1 (5 bases). Germline V CDR1 and CDR2: SNHLY, FYNNEI. The CDR3 runs to 11 residues. The V gene lost 7 bases and the J gene lost 6 bases, with 9 bases spanning the gap.

The V and J genes are TRBV7-6 and TRBJ1-1, with 9 bases aligning to TRBD1. The trim removed 5 bases at V and 3 bases at J, leaving 4 bases unmatched. Germline assignment: CDR1 SGHVS and CDR2 FNYEAQ. The CDR3 covers 14 residues. CDR3 sequence (DNA): TGTGCCAGCAGCGCACAGGGGGCGGACACTGAAGCTTTCTTT. Amino acids: CASSAQGADTEAFF.

The CDR3, as DNA: TGTGCCAGCAGCCAAGACTCATCTTTCGCAGCCTATGGCTACACCTTC. Translating it yields CASSQDSSFAAYGYTF. V is TRBV3-1 (or the pseudogene TRBV3-2) and J is TRBJ1-2; D not resolved. There are 16 residues in the CDR3. Germline V CDR1 and CDR2: LGHDT, YNNKEL (reference sequence). The germline V and J ends were trimmed by 0 bases and 4 bases, with 15 bases remaining between them.

This rearrangement joins TRBV4-3 to TRBJ1-1; D is uncertain. Trimming stripped 4 bases from V and 3 bases from J, with 15 bases between. CDR1 and CDR2 from the germline V gene are LGHNA and YSLEER. This CDR3 spans 15 amino acids. The CDR3 loop reads CASSPSPDPDTEAFF. DNA of the CDR3: TGCGCCAGCAGCCCCTCCCCGGACCCTGACACTGAAGCTTTCTTT.

The chain employs TRBV27 and TRBJ1-5; TRBD1 aligns across 7 bases. This CDR3 has 13 amino acids. The germline V gene has CDR1 MNHEY and CDR2 SMNVEV (reference sequence). Trimming cost V 6 bases and J 4 bases; bases outside gene matches: 3. The CDR3 coding sequence is TGTGCCAGCAGCGACAGGGAAAATCAGCCCCAGCATTTT. It encodes CASSDRENQPQHF.

The sample holds a few counts of this clone. V and J are TRBV6-1 and TRBJ1-6; D gene unclear. From germline, CDR1 is MNHNS and CDR2 SASEGT. With 1 base removed from V and 7 bases from J, the gap between germline ends came to 11 bases. The CDR3 contains 15 residues. For the CDR3, the DNA is TGTGCCAGCAGTGAAGATGAAGGTCTCAATTCACCCCTCCACTTT. Translated: CASSEDEGLNSPLHF.

The rearrangement uses TRBV28 and TRBJ2-2; D is unclear. Deletions cut 3 bases from V and 7 bases from J, with 9 bases between. Germline loops: CDR1 MDHEN, CDR2 SYDVKM. This CDR3 has 13 amino acids. The CDR3 region is CASSFTPGGELFF. For the CDR3, the DNA is TGTGCCAGCAGTTTCACACCCGGCGGGGAGCTGTTTTTT.